This T cell receptor (beta chain) was recorded in a study of CD8 T cells in Susac syndrome. Patients with Susac syndrome fulfilled recently defined diagnostic criteria for definite or probable disease. V gave up 6 bases and J gave up 2 bases, with 17 bases separating them. This CDR3 region has 15 residues. Germline values: CDR1 SGHVS, CDR2 FNYEAQ. An input of about 0.5 to 1 ug of RNA was subjected to reverse transcription using random hexamers. TCRdb re-called the immunoSEQ multiplex PCR reads through MiXCR, storing one row per CDR3 protein. The sample lists roughly 150,000 distinct CDR3 sequences; about 95% were seen once.

Sequencing input: CD4+ T cells from PBMCs. The chain employs TRBV7-6 and TRBJ2-7; no definite D call. The origin of this receptor is a human donor with Susac syndrome. CDR3 in DNA: TGTGCCAGCAGTCATAGGGCAGGCCAAACCTACGAGCAGTACTTC. Its protein product is CASSHRAGQTYEQYF. Using reference TRBV7-6 and TRBJ2-7 for the parts outside the CDR3, the full variable domain is GAGVSQSPRYKVTKRGQDVALRCDPISGHVSLYWYRQALGQGPEFLTYFNYEAQQDKSGLPNDRFSAERPEGSISTLTIQRTEQRDSAMYRCASSHRAGQTYEQYFGPGTRLTVT.